These T cell receptor beta chains were read from a single sample in a study of cytomegalovirus exposure and HLA in healthy donors. The assay was immunoSEQ multiplex PCR, and TCRdb's table has in-frame clones only and misses some. Found here are under 95,000 clones; the top ten clones hold 0.58%. The source material was PBMCs. Source of these receptors: a man aged 45-65 years in good health and CMV-seronegative. The conserved cysteine and the conserved F or W are not part of the CDR3 here.

CDR3	V	J
ASSLAGGRSIYGYT	TRBV5-1	TRBJ1-2
ASSFDRVNTEAF	TRBV18	TRBJ1-1
ASSLYGQSTGELF	TRBV7-2	TRBJ2-2
ASSIGRAYEQY	TRBV13	-
ASSQDPLVSDNEQF	TRBV4-1	TRBJ2-1
ASSLSFEGTDTQY	TRBV5-6	TRBJ2-3
ASSGRTGASYEQY	TRBV5-8	TRBJ2-7
ASSFRLAGGQETQY	TRBV13	TRBJ2-5
ASSDLVVNTEAF	TRBV2	TRBJ1-1
ASSLPRGDTEAF	TRBV7-8	TRBJ1-1
ASSPRGQGVSNQPQH	TRBV18	TRBJ1-5
ASSFTGGSYNEQF	TRBV5-1	TRBJ2-1
ASSQLATSTDTQY	TRBV4-2	TRBJ2-3
ASSGPRAGFVDSNQPQH	TRBV6-1	TRBJ1-5
ASSLTGSGEQY	TRBV7-9	TRBJ2-7
ASSLQGQATYEQY	TRBV6-1	-
SVEDSRDLGKLF	TRBV29-1	TRBJ1-4
ASSGPTGSGYGYT	TRBV6-1	TRBJ1-2
ASRGTRGSWETQY	TRBV10-2	TRBJ2-5
ASSLTGFDYGYT	TRBV18	TRBJ1-2
AISVSGPVDTIY	TRBV10-3	TRBJ1-3
ASSLAGGGNTGELF	TRBV7-3	TRBJ2-2
SVDGQGGDEQF	TRBV29-1	TRBJ2-1
ASSTYRQGTNTEAF	TRBV19	TRBJ1-1
ASSSATSLDEQY	TRBV6-5	TRBJ2-7
ASSLTGRGEQY	TRBV5-4	TRBJ2-7
ASSSGHRNQPQH	TRBV5-6	TRBJ1-5
ASSGGINGNTIY	TRBV2	TRBJ1-3
ASSVDNSPLH	TRBV13	TRBJ1-6
ASSAGRWNAYEQY	TRBV18	TRBJ2-7
ASTYRGSYGYT	TRBV6-5	TRBJ1-2
ASSIQGALNEKLF	TRBV2	TRBJ1-4
ASSMGPADTQY	TRBV5-1	TRBJ2-3
ASSLDTYEQY	TRBV28	TRBJ2-7
ASSYEFGTGNGYT	TRBV6-5	TRBJ1-2
ASSLQITDTQY	TRBV4-1	TRBJ2-3
ASSISVNTEAF	TRBV19	TRBJ1-1